Detailed here is one T cell receptor beta chain. The target antigen is unknown. Amplification used 60 Vbeta primers and 13 Jbeta primers. Assay: immunoSEQ multiplex PCR; the TCRdb copy retains only in-frame clones and omits some. The data show around 210,000 clones, with around four fifths seen just once and around 3% held by the top ten. This sample is part of a study of cytomegalovirus exposure and HLA in healthy donors. Findings of the study overall: Overall, 164 TCR beta chains were annotated as cytomegalovirus-associated. In a later analysis, TCR association rates varied by HLA locus: DRB1 most, HLA-C fewest.

CDR1 SGHAT and CDR2 FQNNGV come from the germline V gene. Germline trimming cut 5 bases from V and 3 bases from J; bases unmatched to any gene: 11. This CDR3 spans 16 amino acids. The rearrangement joins TRBV11-2 to TRBJ1-1; 8 nucleotides match TRBD1. Sequenced material: PBMCs. This clonotype was sampled from a woman aged 40 to 50 in good health and CMV-seronegative. Here the CDR3 reads CASSPHPGQADTEAFF. The DNA of the CDR3 is TGTGCCAGCAGCCCACACCCGGGACAGGCCGACACTGAAGCTTTCTTT.